The present T cell receptor beta chain was sequenced within a study of Graves' ophthalmopathy and Graves' hyperthyroidism. No donor had other autoimmune disease, uncontrolled infection, pregnancy or lactation. Between the trimmed V and J ends, which lost 6 bases and 0 bases, there was a span of 8 bases. The CDR3 loop spans 14 amino acids. In germline, CDR1 is MNHEY, CDR2 SVGEGT. RNA served as the template for amplifying TCR beta CDR3 regions. HTBI primers served in a first-round RT-PCR, which a second-round multiplex PCR followed. MiXCR, run by TCRdb on the multiplex PCR reads, gives a single entry per CDR3 protein. The sample contains 400,000 to 450,000 distinct CDR3 sequences, roughly 21% of which appear only once. In this sample, this clonotype turned up many times. The target antigen is unknown. Notes on the study in general: This model predicted ophthalmopathy progression (sensitivity 70.59%, specificity 72.22%).

The sample taken for sequencing was peripheral blood. V is TRBV6-2 or TRBV6-3 and J is TRBJ2-2; D gene uncertain. The clonotype comes from a young woman with stable Graves' hyperthyroidism. The CDR3 region has the DNA TGTGCCAGCAGAAGGAACTCGAACACCGGGGAGCTGTTTTTT. It codes for CASRRNSNTGELFF.